These 7 T cell receptor beta chains came from one sample sequenced in a study of shared clonotypes between healthy human individuals. Sequencing used immunoSEQ multiplex PCR; TCRdb keeps in-frame clones, though not all of them. Altogether some 530,000 clones are present, 81% being singletons, with the ten largest covering roughly 13%. Material: PBMCs. Every receptor here comes from a woman aged 40 to 50 in good health. Some clones in this sample may be carry-over from other donors' samples.

CDR3: CASGHSSREETQYF. CDR3 coding DNA: TGTGCTAGTGGTCATAGCTCCAGGGAAGAGACCCAGTACTTC. The rearrangement links TRBV12-5 to TRBJ2-5; TRBD1 might be the D (5 bases). V shed 5 bases and J shed 3 bases, with 13 bases lying between them. Germline CDR1 LGHNT, CDR2 FRNRAP. The CDR3 covers 14 residues.

The chain is built from TRBV4-1 and TRBJ2-5; D unresolved. Germline V gives CDR1 MGHRA, CDR2 YSYEKL. The CDR3 totals 11 residues. V gave up 4 bases and J gave up 4 bases, with 4 bases separating them. In DNA, the CDR3 is TGCGCCAGCAGCCTAGGAGAGACCCAGTACTTC. Its translation is CASSLGETQYF.

Only a few counts were recorded for this clone. A clone one base away is much larger, so this may be a read error. CDR3 coding DNA: TGTGCCAGCAGTTTTAACGGGCACGGGGGAAAACTGTTTTTT. This codes for CASSFNGHGGKLFF. This sequence joins TRBV27 and TRBJ1-4; D perhaps matches TRBD1 (5 bases). Germline values: CDR1 MNHEY, CDR2 SMNVEV (reference sequence). The CDR3 loop spans 14 amino acids. V shed 3 bases and J shed 10 bases, with 15 bases lying between them.

There are a few counts of this clone. CDR3 bases: TGTGCCAGCAGTTTTGGGACAGGGCGCTACGAGCAGTACTTC. This translates into CASSFGTGRYEQYF. The gene calls are TRBV27 and TRBJ2-7; 9 bases map to TRBD1. V lost 3 bases, J lost 3 bases, and 3 bases stayed unmatched. Germline lookup yields CDR1 MNHEY and CDR2 SMNVEV (reference sequence). The CDR3 runs to 14 residues.

J is TRBJ2-1 and V is TRBV2; D gene ambiguous. CDR3 length: 15 amino acids. Trimming shortened V by 2 bases and J by 2 bases, and 10 bases separated the two germline ends. Per the germline V gene, CDR1 is SNHLY and CDR2 is FYNNEI. The CDR3 region has the DNA TGTGCCAGCAGTGAAACTGGGGTACCCTACAATGAGCAGTTCTTC. Amino acid sequence: CASSETGVPYNEQFF.

The rearrangement links TRBV5-1 to TRBJ2-1; D is undetermined. The germline V and J ends were trimmed by 0 bases and 0 bases, with 10 bases remaining between them. The CDR3 sequence is 16 residues long. The germline gives CDR1 SGHRS, CDR2 YFSETQ. This chain's CDR3 is CASSLVPAGSYNEQFF. In DNA, the CDR3 is TGCGCCAGCAGCTTGGTACCCGCCGGCTCCTACAATGAGCAGTTCTTC.

The genes are TRBV6-1 and TRBJ2-3, with a tentative D call TRBD2 (6 bases). Germline CDR1 MNHNS, CDR2 SASEGT. The CDR3 contains 11 residues. V gave up 6 bases and J gave up 9 bases, with 10 bases separating them. CDR3 bases: TGTGCCAGCAGGGGGGACTTAACGCAGTATTTT. It translates to CASRGDLTQYF.